A single sample is the source of the 7 T cell receptor beta chains below, sequenced in a study of preoperative IRX-2 immunotherapy in early breast cancer. Generated by immunoSEQ multiplex PCR, the TCRdb table keeps only in-frame clones and is missing some. The data hold some 30,000 clones, with almost 90% observed a single time. Treatment: preoperative locoregional IRX-2 cytokine immunotherapy. Sample collection occurred from a patient treated with IRX-2 immunotherapy. These receptors all stem from a human donor with breast cancer.

The V and J genes are TRBV9 and TRBJ2-5; a weak D match, TRBD1 (6 bases). V was trimmed by 0 bases and J by 2 bases, leaving 11 bases between them. CDR3 length equals 15 residues. Per the germline V gene, CDR1 is SGDLS and CDR2 is YYNGEE. The DNA of the CDR3 is TGTGCCAGCAGCGTAGCCTCGGACAGTCAAGAGACCCAGTACTTC. Its translation is CASSVASDSQETQYF.

The chain couples TRBV19 to TRBJ2-2; 13 positions agree with TRBD2. Germline V gene data show CDR1 as LNHDA and CDR2 as SQIVND (reference sequence). This CDR3 contains 16 residues. The V gene end was trimmed by 3 bases and the J gene end by 8 bases; junction bases not matched to a gene: 6. The DNA of the CDR3 is TGTGCCAGTAGTATCCGGACTAGCGGGAGTAAGGGGGAGCTGTTTTTT. This codes for CASSIRTSGSKGELFF. Complete variable domain (other parts from reference TRBV19 and TRBJ2-2): DGGITQSPKYLFRKEGQNVTLSCEQNLNHDAMYWYRQDPGQGLRLIYYSQIVNDFQKGDIAEGYSVSREKKESFPLTVTSAQKNPTAFYLCASSIRTSGSKGELFFGEGSRLTVL.

Only one count was recorded for this clone. One end of the junction fails to match germline, which may point to a read error. The V call is TRBV11-2, the J call TRBJ1-2, with TRBD1 identical over 9 bases. The CDR3 is 12 residues long. Germline V gene sequence: CDR1 SGHAT, CDR2 FQNNGV. The CDR3 loop reads CASTVSRTGEVF. CDR3 sequence (DNA): TGTGCCAGCACCGTTAGTAGGACAGGGGAAGTGTTC.

V gene TRBV7-9 combines with J gene TRBJ2-5; possibly TRBD2 for D (6 bases). The J call may be faulty, since TRBJ2-7 better matches the DNA end. Looked up from germline, CDR1 is SEHNR and CDR2 is FQNEAQ (reference sequence). The CDR3 spans 12 residues. The CDR3 DNA follows: TGTGCCAGCGGCCGGGAGAGCTACGAGCAGTACTTC. This sequence encodes CASGRESYEQYF.

The CDR3, as DNA: TGTGCCAGTAGTGTCCAAGGGGGGTCCGTCGGCTACACCTTC. It yields the protein CASSVQGGSVGYTF. The chain joins TRBV19 to TRBJ1-2, with TRBD1 as a possible D gene (6 bases). The length of the CDR3 is 14 residues. V dropped 5 bases and J dropped 8 bases, with 18 bases sitting between them. Germline CDR1 LNHDA, CDR2 SQIVND (reference sequence).

The V call is TRBV21-1, the J call TRBJ1-4; TRBD1 is the table's D call and was not checked against the DNA. TRBV21-1 is recorded as a pseudogene. CDR3 length: 16 amino acids. The DNA of the CDR3 is TGTGCCAGCAGCAAAGGCGGGACAGGGGGCAGGGAAAAACTGTTTTTT. Amino acid sequence: CASSKGGTGGREKLFF.

The gene calls are TRBV7-9 and TRBJ1-6, with 7 bases that match TRBD1. The CDR3 has 16 residues. Germline V gene lookup returns CDR1 SEHNR and CDR2 FQNEAQ (reference sequence). The junction had 9 bases not matched to a gene; V was cut back by 0 bases and J by 10 bases. DNA of the CDR3: TGTGCCAGCAGCTTAGCCCTAGGACAGGCGGGGTCACCCCTCCACTTT. It translates to CASSLALGQAGSPLHF.